This T cell receptor (beta chain) was retrieved from a study of blood T cell repertoires in COVID-19. At the level of the study: From T cells, B-cell-depleted T cells, or PBMCs came the material, which was cDNA or gDNA.

Here immunoSEQ multiplex PCR was the method, and the copy in TCRdb shows in-frame clones only, minus some. Among about 99,000 clones listed, about 90% were seen once. This CDR3 has 17 residues. CDR1 SGHNT and CDR2 YYREEE come from the germline V gene (reference sequence). Germline trimming cut 1 base from V and 3 bases from J; bases unmatched to any gene: 4. The chain combines TRBV5-4 with TRBJ2-2, with TRBD2 matching 12 bases. The sequence derives from a man aged 50 or older with acute or convalescent COVID-19. Sequenced material: peripheral blood. The CDR3 DNA sequence: TGTGCCAGCAGCTTGACTAGCGGGGGGAAAGACACCGGGGAGCTGTTTTTT. As protein: CASSLTSGGKDTGELFF.